This T cell receptor beta chain was found in a study of T cell responses to AZD1222 COVID-19 vaccine. Assay used: immunoSEQ multiplex PCR; TCRdb lists only in-frame clones, some missing. The sample contains about 76,000 clones, over 65% of which appear only once. Sequenced here: peripheral blood, sampled 28 days after the second dose of the MenACWY control vaccine. The sequence was obtained from an adult who received the MenACWY meningococcal vaccine as a control.

In DNA form, the CDR3 reads TGTGCCACCGACCGAGGCTACGAGCAGTACTTC. Its translation is CATDRGYEQYF. V and J are TRBV28 and TRBJ2-7; D is unclear. CDR1 MDHEN and CDR2 SYDVKM come from the germline V gene. This CDR3 region has 11 residues. Trimming pared 10 bases from V and 3 bases from J, leaving 10 bases between.